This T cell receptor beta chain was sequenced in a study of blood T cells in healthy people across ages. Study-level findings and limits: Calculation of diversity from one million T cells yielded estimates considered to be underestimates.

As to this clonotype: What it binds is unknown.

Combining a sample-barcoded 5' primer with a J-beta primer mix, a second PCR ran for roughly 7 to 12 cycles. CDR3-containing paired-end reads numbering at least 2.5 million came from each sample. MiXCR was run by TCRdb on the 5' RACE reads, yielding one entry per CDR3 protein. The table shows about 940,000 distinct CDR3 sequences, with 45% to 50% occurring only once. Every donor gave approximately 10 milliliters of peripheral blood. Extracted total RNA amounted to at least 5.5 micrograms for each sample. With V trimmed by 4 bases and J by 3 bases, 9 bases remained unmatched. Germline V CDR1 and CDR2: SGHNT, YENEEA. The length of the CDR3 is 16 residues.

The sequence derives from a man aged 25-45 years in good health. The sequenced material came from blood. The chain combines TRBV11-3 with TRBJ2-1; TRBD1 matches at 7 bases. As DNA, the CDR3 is TGTGCCAGCAGCTCCTATTTGGGGACAGACTACAATGAGCAGTTCTTC. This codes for CASSSYLGTDYNEQFF.